One sample yielded the 17 T cell receptor beta chains listed below, sequenced in a study of cytotoxic CD8 clonotypes in ibrutinib-treated CLL. Method: immunoSEQ multiplex PCR; TCRdb's copy keeps in-frame clones and lacks some. The repertoire holds approximately 50,000 clones, with roughly 54% as singletons. The material sequenced was PBMCs, taken at disease progression, from a patient treated with ibrutinib. The receptors shown here come from a human donor with chronic lymphocytic leukemia.

The table lists this clone with a few counts. CDR3 in DNA: TGCGCCAGCACCCCAATACAGGGCGCCAACCACTACGAGCAGTACTTC. Its protein product is CASTPIQGANHYEQYF. V and J are TRBV5-1 and TRBJ2-7; D possibly corresponds to TRBD1 (6 bases). The germline gives CDR1 SGHRS, CDR2 YFSETQ. Deletions cut 6 bases from V and 3 bases from J, with 22 bases between. The CDR3 is 16 amino acids.

The gene calls are TRBV28 and TRBJ2-5; D call uncertain. The DNA end is more similar to TRBJ2-7, so the J call may be wrong. This CDR3 has 17 residues. Germline V lookup: CDR1 MDHEN, CDR2 SYDVKM. CDR3 amino acids: CASRRPPQSFIRYEQYF. DNA for the CDR3: TGTGCCAGCAGAAGACCCCCCCAGAGCTTCATACGCTACGAGCAGTACTTC.

The chain joins TRBV9 to TRBJ2-3, with 9 bases identical to TRBD2. The CDR3 is 15 residues long. The V gene's germline CDR1 is SGDLS and CDR2 YYNGEE. The V gene end was trimmed by 4 bases and the J gene end by 2 bases; junction bases not matched to a gene: 5. The CDR3 DNA reads TGTGCCAGCAGCCCCATAGCGGGGGCCACAGATACGCAGTATTTT. Translated, it gives CASSPIAGATDTQYF.

This rearrangement joins TRBV19 to TRBJ2-7, with 13 bases matching TRBD2. This CDR3 spans 18 amino acids. Germline V gene data show CDR1 as LNHDA and CDR2 as SQIVND (reference sequence). After removal of 0 bases from V and 0 bases from J, the junction contained 5 bases not matched to a gene. CDR3 sequence: CASSIERTSGSSSYEQYF. The CDR3 coding sequence is TGTGCCAGTAGTATAGAAAGGACTAGCGGGAGCAGCTCCTACGAGCAGTACTTC.

This clone has ten or more counts. V gene TRBV5-1 combines with J gene TRBJ2-2; D not certain. This CDR3 spans 16 amino acids. Germline CDR1 SGHRS, CDR2 YFSETQ. V was cut by 1 base and J by 0 bases, with 10 bases left in between. This CDR3 reads CASSLFYPTNTGELFF. The CDR3 coding sequence is TGCGCCAGCAGCTTGTTCTACCCCACGAACACCGGGGAGCTGTTTTTT.

The chain recombines TRBV19 with TRBJ2-1; D may match TRBD1 or TRBD2 (5 bases each). Per germline, CDR1 LNHDA and CDR2 SQIVND (reference sequence). The CDR3 has 15 amino acids. Trimming cost V 6 bases and J 2 bases, with 14 bases left between them. Here the CDR3 DNA reads TGTGCCAGTAGCCGGGACCCGGGAACCTACAATGAGCAGTTCTTC. Its translation: CASSRDPGTYNEQFF.

This chain links TRBV6-1 with TRBJ1-4, with TRBD1 matching 7 bases. The trim removed 5 bases at V and 10 bases at J, leaving 1 base unmatched. Germline-derived CDR1 and CDR2 are MNHNS and SASEGT. The CDR3 is 11 residues long. The CDR3 DNA reads as TGTGCCAGCAGTTCAGGGGGAAAACTGTTTTTT. It encodes CASSSGGKLFF.

This chain joins TRBV18 and TRBJ2-2, with no clear D. Germline loops: CDR1 KGHSH, CDR2 LQKENI. The CDR3 is 13 amino acids. V gave up 6 bases and J gave up 8 bases, with 13 bases separating them. CDR3: CASSPTPSGELFF. In DNA form, the CDR3 reads TGTGCCAGCTCCCCAACCCCATCGGGGGAGCTGTTTTTT.

The gene calls are TRBV2 and TRBJ1-6, with 9 nucleotides matching TRBD1. Germline CDR1 and CDR2: SNHLY and FYNNEI. The CDR3 runs 17 residues. The V gene end was trimmed by 4 bases and the J gene end by 7 bases; junction bases not matched to a gene: 11. Written as DNA, the CDR3 is TGTGCCAGCAGTGGGGACTCAGGAGGACAGGGGAATTCACCCCTCCACTTT. Its protein is CASSGDSGGQGNSPLHF. Combining the CDR3 with reference TRBV2 and TRBJ1-6 gives the whole variable domain EPEVTQTPSHQVTQMGQEVILRCVPISNHLYFYWYRQILGQKVEFLVSFYNNEISEKSEIFDDQFSVERPDGSNFTLKIRSTKLEDSAMYFCASSGDSGGQGNSPLHFGNGTRLTVT.

This clone was seen a handful of times. The chain employs TRBV6-5 and TRBJ1-1; D uncertain. Germline V CDR1 and CDR2: MNHEY, SVGAGI. The CDR3 length is 16 residues. With 0 bases removed from V and 4 bases from J, the gap between germline ends came to 15 bases. The CDR3: CASSYSLYSQSTEAFF. The CDR3 DNA follows: TGTGCCAGCAGTTACTCTCTATACAGCCAGAGCACTGAAGCTTTCTTT.

This chain connects TRBV27 to TRBJ1-6, with TRBD1 matching 9 bases. The CDR3 has 15 residues. Germline V lookup: CDR1 MNHEY, CDR2 SMNVEV (reference sequence). The J segment lost 7 bases and the V segment lost 6 bases, leaving 7 bases of the junction unmatched. The CDR3 sequence: CASSTGQGSNSPLHF. The CDR3 DNA sequence: TGTGCCAGCAGCACGGGACAGGGTAGCAATTCACCCCTCCACTTT.

The V gene is TRBV18, the J gene TRBJ1-5, with no clear D. The CDR3 has 12 residues. Germline lookup yields CDR1 KGHSH and CDR2 LQKENI. The germline V and J ends were trimmed by 5 bases and 2 bases, with 4 bases remaining between them. As DNA, the CDR3 is TGTGCCAGCTCAGGGGGCAATCAGCCCCAGCATTTT. This gives the protein CASSGGNQPQHF.

The gene calls are TRBV6-5 and TRBJ1-1; D may be TRBD1 (6 bases). Looked up from germline, CDR1 is MNHEY and CDR2 is SVGAGI. The V end lost 6 bases, the J end lost 1 base, and 15 bases lay between the germline ends. The CDR3 runs 15 residues. The CDR3 loop reads CASSFVIRGNTEAFF. CDR3 DNA sequence: TGTGCCAGCAGCTTTGTAATCAGGGGGAACACTGAAGCTTTCTTT.

The rearrangement joins TRBV5-1 to TRBJ2-3; a weak D match, TRBD2 (6 bases). Trimming pared 4 bases from V and 0 bases from J, leaving 15 bases between. Per the germline V gene, CDR1 is SGHRS and CDR2 is YFSETQ. CDR3 length: 16 residues. The CDR3 sequence: CASSLGLQSSTDTQYF. The CDR3 DNA sequence: TGCGCCAGCAGCCTGGGACTCCAATCTAGCACAGATACGCAGTATTTT.

The chain joins TRBV12-2 to TRBJ1-5; whether TRBD1, the table's D call, matches the DNA was not checked. TRBV12-2 is termed a pseudogene. The length of the CDR3 is 15 residues. The chain's CDR3 is CASRFPGQGNQPQHF. CDR3 nucleotides: TGTGCAAGTCGCTTCCCGGGACAGGGAAATCAGCCCCAGCATTTT.

The chain is built from TRBV5-1 and TRBJ2-2; D not certain. This CDR3 region has 12 residues. The V end was cut by 6 bases, the J end by 6 bases, with 9 bases between. Germline assignment: CDR1 SGHRS and CDR2 YFSETQ. CDR3 sequence (DNA): TGCGCCAGCACCCTGTCGGCCGGGGAGCTGTTTTTT. This sequence encodes CASTLSAGELFF.

The chain carries TRBV19 and TRBJ1-1, with D possibly matching TRBD1 (5 bases). Germline assignment: CDR1 LNHDA and CDR2 SQIVND (reference sequence). V lost 4 bases and J 0 bases, leaving 18 bases between the germline ends. This CDR3 comprises 17 residues. The CDR3 DNA sequence: TGTGCCAGTAGTAGATTTGACAGAACGCGGATGAACACTGAAGCTTTCTTT. It codes for CASSRFDRTRMNTEAFF.